This T cell receptor (beta chain) derives from a study of OX40 agonist ivuxolimab in advanced cancers. The CDR3 sequence is 18 residues long. V lost 8 bases and J lost 4; bases outside the gene matches: 14. CDR1 is MDHEN, CDR2 SYDVKM, per germline. TCRdb's table, derived via immunoSEQ multiplex PCR, lists solely in-frame clones and lacks some. Of about 60,000 clones listed, about 89% are singletons. Overall study results and limits: Clones of CD4+ and CD8+ blood T cells grew by week 6 at doses of 0.1 to 3.0 mg/kg.

Remarks on this clone: The antigen remains undetermined.

This TCR derives from an adult with an advanced solid tumor such as melanoma, head and neck, liver or kidney cancer. Material: CD4+ or CD8+ T cells sorted from blood, obtained in a trial of the OX40 agonist ivuxolimab. The rearrangement links TRBV28 to TRBJ2-6, with 10 bases lining up with TRBD2. The CDR3 bases are TGTGCCAGCGCTAGTGCCAGCGGGAGGGGTTCCGGGGCCAACGTCCTGACTTTC. It encodes CASASASGRGSGANVLTF.